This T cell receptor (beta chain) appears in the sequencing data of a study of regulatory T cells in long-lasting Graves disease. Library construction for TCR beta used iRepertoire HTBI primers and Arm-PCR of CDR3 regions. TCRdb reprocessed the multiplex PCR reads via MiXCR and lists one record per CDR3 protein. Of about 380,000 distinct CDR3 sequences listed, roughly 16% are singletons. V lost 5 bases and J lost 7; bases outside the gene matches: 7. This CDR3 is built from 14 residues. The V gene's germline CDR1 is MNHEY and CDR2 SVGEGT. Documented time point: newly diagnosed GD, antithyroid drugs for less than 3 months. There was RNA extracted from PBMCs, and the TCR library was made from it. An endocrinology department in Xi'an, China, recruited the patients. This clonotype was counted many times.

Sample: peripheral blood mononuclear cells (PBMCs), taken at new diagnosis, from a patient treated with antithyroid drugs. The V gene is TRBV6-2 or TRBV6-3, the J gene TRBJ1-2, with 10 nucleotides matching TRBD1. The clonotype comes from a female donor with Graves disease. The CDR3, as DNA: TGTGCCAGCAGTCGGGACAGGGGAGGCTCTGGCTACACCTTC. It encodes CASSRDRGGSGYTF.